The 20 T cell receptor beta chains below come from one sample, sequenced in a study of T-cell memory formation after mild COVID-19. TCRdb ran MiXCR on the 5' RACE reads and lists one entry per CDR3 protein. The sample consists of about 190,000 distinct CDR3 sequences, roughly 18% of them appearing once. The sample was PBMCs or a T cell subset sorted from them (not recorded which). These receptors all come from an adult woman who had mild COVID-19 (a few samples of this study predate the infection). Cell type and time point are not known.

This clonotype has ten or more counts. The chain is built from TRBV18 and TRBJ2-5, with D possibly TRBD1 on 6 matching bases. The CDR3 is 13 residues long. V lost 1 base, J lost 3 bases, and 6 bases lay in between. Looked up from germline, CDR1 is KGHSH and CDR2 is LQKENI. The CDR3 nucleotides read TGTGCCAGCTCACCACGGACAGAAGAGACCCAGTACTTC. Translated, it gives CASSPRTEETQYF.

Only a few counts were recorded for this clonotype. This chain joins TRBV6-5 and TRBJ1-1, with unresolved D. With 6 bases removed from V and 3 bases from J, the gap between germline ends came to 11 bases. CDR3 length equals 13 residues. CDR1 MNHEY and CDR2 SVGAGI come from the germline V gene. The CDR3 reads CASRRVKYTEAFF. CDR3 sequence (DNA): TGTGCCAGCAGGAGGGTGAAGTACACTGAAGCTTTCTTT.

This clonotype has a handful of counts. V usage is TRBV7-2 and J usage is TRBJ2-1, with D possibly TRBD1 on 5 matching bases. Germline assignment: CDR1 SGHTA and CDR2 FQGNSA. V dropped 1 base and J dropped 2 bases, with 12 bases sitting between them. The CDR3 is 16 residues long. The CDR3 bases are TGTGCCAGCAGCTTAGACAGGTCCACGGCCTACAATGAGCAGTTCTTC. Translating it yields CASSLDRSTAYNEQFF.

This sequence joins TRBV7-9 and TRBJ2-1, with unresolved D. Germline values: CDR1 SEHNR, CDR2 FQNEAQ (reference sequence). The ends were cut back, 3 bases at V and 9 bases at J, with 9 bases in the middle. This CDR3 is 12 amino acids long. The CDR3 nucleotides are TGTGCCAGCAGCTTTGGGATGTCTGAGCAGTTCTTC. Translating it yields CASSFGMSEQFF.

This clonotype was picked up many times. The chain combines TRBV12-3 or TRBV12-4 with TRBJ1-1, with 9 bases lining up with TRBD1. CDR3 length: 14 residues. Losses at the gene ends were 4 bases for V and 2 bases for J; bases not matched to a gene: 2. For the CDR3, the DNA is TGTGCCAGCAGTTGGGGACAGGGAAACACTGAAGCTTTCTTT. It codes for CASSWGQGNTEAFF.

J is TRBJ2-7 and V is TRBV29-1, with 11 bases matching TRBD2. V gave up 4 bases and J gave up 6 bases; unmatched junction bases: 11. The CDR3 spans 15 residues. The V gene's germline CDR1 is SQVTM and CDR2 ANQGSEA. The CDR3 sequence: CSVGLAGGPRGEQYF. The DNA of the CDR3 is TGCAGCGTTGGGTTAGCGGGAGGGCCTAGGGGCGAGCAGTACTTC.

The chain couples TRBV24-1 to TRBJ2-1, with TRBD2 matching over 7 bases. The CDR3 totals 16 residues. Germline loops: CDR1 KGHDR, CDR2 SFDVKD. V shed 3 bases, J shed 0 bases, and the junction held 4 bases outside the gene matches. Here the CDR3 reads CATSDPIAGSYNEQFF. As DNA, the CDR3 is TGTGCCACCAGTGATCCCATAGCGGGCTCCTACAATGAGCAGTTCTTC.

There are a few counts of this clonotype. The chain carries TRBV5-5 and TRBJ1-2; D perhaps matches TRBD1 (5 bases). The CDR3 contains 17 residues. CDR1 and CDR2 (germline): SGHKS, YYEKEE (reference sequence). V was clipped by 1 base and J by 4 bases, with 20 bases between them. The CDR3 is CASSLYEADIRSYGYTF. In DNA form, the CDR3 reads TGTGCCAGCAGCTTGTATGAAGCGGACATAAGGTCCTATGGCTACACCTTC. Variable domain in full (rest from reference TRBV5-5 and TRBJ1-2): DAGVTQSPTHLIKTRGQQVTLRCSPISGHKSVSWYQQVLGQGPQFIFQYYEKEERGRGNFPDRFSARQFPNYSSELNVNALLLGDSALYLCASSLYEADIRSYGYTFGSGTRLTVV.

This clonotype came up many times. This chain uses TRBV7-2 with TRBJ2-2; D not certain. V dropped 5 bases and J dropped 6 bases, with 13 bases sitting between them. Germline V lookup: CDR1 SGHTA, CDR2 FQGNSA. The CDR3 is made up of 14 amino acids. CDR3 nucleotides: TGTGCCAGCAGCCCGCGTTTTGGTGCCGGGGAGCTGTTTTTT. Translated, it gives CASSPRFGAGELFF. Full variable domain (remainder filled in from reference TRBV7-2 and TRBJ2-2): GAGVSQSPSNKVTEKGKDVELRCDPISGHTALYWYRQSLGQGLEFLIYFQGNSAPDKSGLPSDRFSAERTGGSVSTLTIQRTQQEDSAVYLCASSPRFGAGELFFGEGSRLTVL.

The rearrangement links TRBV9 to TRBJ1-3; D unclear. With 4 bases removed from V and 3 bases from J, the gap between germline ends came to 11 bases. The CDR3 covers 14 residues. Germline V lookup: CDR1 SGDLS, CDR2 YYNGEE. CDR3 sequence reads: CASSIRAVGNTIYF. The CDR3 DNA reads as TGTGCCAGCAGCATCCGGGCGGTTGGAAACACCATATATTTT.

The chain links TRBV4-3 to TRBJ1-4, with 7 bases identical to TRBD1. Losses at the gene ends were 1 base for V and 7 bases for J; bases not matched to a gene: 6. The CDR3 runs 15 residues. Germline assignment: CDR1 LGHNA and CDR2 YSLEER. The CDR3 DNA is TGCGCCAGCAGCCAAGCCGGGACAGACGGTGAAAAACTGTTTTTT. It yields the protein CASSQAGTDGEKLFF.

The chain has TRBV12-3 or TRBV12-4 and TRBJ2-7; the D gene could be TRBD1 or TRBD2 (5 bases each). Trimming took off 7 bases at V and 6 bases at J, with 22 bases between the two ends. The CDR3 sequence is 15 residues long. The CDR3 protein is CASNLAGTVAGEQYF. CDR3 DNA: TGTGCCAGCAATCTCGCCGGGACGGTGGCCGGCGAGCAGTACTTC.

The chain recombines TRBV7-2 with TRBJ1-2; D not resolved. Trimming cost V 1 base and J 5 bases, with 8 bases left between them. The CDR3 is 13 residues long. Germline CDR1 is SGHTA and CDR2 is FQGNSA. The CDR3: CASSLEGGYGYTF. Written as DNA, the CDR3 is TGTGCCAGCAGCTTAGAAGGCGGGTATGGCTACACCTTC.

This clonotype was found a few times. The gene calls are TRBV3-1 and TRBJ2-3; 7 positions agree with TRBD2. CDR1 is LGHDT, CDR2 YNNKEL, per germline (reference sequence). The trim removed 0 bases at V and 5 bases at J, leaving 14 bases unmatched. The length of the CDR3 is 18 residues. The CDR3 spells CASSQDLGLAVRGDTQYF. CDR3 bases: TGTGCCAGCAGCCAAGATCTGGGGCTAGCGGTCCGGGGAGATACGCAGTATTTT.

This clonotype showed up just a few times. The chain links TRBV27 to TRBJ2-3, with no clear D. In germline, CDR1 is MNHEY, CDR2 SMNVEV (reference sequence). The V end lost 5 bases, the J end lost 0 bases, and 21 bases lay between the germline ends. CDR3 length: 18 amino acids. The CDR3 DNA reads TGTGCCAGCAGTCTGGGAAGCCCGATCAGGATTAGCACAGATACGCAGTATTTT. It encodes CASSLGSPIRISTDTQYF.

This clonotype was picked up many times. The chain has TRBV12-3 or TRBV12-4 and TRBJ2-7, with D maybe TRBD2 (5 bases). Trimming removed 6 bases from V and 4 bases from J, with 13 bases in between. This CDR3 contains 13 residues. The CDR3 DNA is TGTGCCAGCAGGCAACGGACTGGATACGAGCAGTACTTC. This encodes CASRQRTGYEQYF.

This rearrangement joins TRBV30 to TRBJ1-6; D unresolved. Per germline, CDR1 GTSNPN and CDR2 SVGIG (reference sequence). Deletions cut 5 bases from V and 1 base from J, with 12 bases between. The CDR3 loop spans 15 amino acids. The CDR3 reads CAWGAGVSYNSPLHF. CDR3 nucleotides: TGTGCCTGGGGTGCGGGTGTATCCTATAATTCACCCCTCCACTTT.

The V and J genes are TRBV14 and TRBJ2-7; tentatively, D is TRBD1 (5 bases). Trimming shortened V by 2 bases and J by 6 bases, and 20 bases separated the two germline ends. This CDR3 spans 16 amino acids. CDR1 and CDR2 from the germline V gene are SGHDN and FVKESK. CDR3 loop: CASSQIGVAAVGEQYF. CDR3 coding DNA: TGTGCCAGCAGCCAAATAGGGGTAGCTGCCGTCGGCGAGCAGTACTTC.

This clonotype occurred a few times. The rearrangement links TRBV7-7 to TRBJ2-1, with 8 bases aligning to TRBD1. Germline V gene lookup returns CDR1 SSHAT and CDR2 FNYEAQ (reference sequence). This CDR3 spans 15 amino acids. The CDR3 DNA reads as TGTGCTAGCTCTTTATCCGGGACAGGAAACTATGAGCAGTTCTTC. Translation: CASSLSGTGNYEQFF.

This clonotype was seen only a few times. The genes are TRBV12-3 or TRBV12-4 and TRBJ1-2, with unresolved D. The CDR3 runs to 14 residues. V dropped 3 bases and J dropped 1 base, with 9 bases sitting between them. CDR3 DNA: TGTGCCAGCAGTTTGGAAAGAAATAACTATGGCTACACCTTC. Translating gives CASSLERNNYGYTF.